This T cell receptor (beta chain) was documented in a study of T cells in Graves' hyperthyroidism and ophthalmopathy. Study-level findings and limits: Most clonotypes that expanded in the thyroid above 0.001 also showed up in blood. From stable hyperthyroidism, ophthalmopathy was separated by a 13 V-J model.

There were TCR beta CDR3 regions amplified from RNA transcripts. The HTBI primer set served for first-round RT-PCR of the TCR CDR3. TCRdb fed the multiplex PCR reads into MiXCR, producing one record per CDR3 protein. This table has about 410,000 distinct CDR3 sequences, approximately 15% appearing once. Ten or more counts support this clonotype. What it binds is not known. Germline CDR1 and CDR2: SGHNT and YENEEA. Trimming cost V 5 bases and J 3 bases, with 19 bases left between them. The CDR3 sequence is 16 residues long. The source of this sequence is a woman aged 25-40 years with Graves' ophthalmopathy. The chain carries TRBV11-3 and TRBJ1-1; D is perhaps TRBD1 (6 bases). Sequences were obtained from blood. The chain's CDR3 is CASSNPMGHPDTEAFF. CDR3 coding DNA: TGTGCCAGCAGCAATCCCATGGGACACCCGGACACTGAAGCTTTCTTT.